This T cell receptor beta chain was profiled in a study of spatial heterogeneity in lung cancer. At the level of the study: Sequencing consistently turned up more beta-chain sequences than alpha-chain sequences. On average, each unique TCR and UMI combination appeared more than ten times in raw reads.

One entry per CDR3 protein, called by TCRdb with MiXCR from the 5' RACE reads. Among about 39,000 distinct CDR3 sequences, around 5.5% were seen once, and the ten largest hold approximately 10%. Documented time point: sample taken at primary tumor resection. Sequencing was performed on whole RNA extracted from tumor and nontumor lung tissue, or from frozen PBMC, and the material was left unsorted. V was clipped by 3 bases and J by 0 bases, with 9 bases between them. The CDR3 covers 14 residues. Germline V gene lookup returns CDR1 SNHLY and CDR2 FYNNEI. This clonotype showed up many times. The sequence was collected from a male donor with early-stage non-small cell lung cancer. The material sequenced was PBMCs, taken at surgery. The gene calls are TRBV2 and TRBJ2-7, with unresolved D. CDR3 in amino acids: CASSEFDNSYEQYF. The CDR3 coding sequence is TGTGCCAGCAGTGAGTTTGACAACTCCTACGAGCAGTACTTC.